These T cell receptor beta chains were read from a single sample in a study of graft-versus-host responses after intestinal transplantation. Some clones are missing from TCRdb's copy, which holds only in-frame ones; the method was immunoSEQ multiplex PCR. This table has tens of thousands of clones, about 90% appearing once. The antigens of these receptors remain unknown. The input for sequencing was unstimulated CD8+ T cells sorted from spleen or lymph node cells, taken before intestinal transplant. The receptors stem from a human donor who received an intestinal transplant. CDR3s include the opening cysteine and the closing phenylalanine or tryptophan. D genes are given only for firm matches. Some rows have no size entry. The others give once, few or many, or a class for an expanded clone.

TRBD2,TRBJ2-7,TRBV4-2,.,CASSQEAAGTYEQYF,TGTGCCAGCAGCCAAGAGGCAGCGGGAACCTACGAGCAGTACTTC
TRBD2,TRBJ2-4,TRBV4-2,.,CASSQAMSGGAYIQYF,TGTGCCAGCAGCCAAGCGATGAGCGGGGGGGCTTACATTCAGTACTTC
TRBD1,TRBJ2-5,TRBV5-4,.,CASSNRGDSQETQYF,TGTGCCAGCAGCAACAGGGGGGACAGTCAAGAGACCCAGTACTTC
.,TRBJ1-2,TRBV2,.,CASQTQDSYNYGYTF,TGTGCCAGCCAAACCCAGGACAGCTATAACTATGGCTACACCTTC
TRBD2,TRBJ2-3,TRBV7-8,.,CASSPGTSGITDTQYF,TGTGCCAGCAGCCCAGGGACTAGCGGAATCACAGATACGCAGTATTTT
.,TRBJ2-7,TRBV28,.,CASSLSGDYEQYF,TGTGCCAGCAGTTTGTCAGGGGACTACGAGCAGTACTTC
.,TRBJ2-1,TRBV6-6,.,CASSYSSYNEQFF,TGTGCCAGCAGTTATAGCTCCTACAATGAGCAGTTCTTC
.,TRBJ2-3,TRBV5-1,.,CASKEYDFSTDTQYF,TGCGCCAGCAAGGAGTATGATTTCAGCACAGATACGCAGTATTTT
.,TRBJ2-7,TRBV27,.,CASMEGATHEQYF,TGTGCCAGCATGGAAGGAGCGACCCACGAGCAGTACTTC
.,TRBJ2-1,TRBV28,.,CASSSSRTPDNEQFF,TGTGCCAGCAGCTCCTCCCGGACACCCGACAATGAGCAGTTCTTC
.,TRBJ2-7,TRBV2,.,CASSGGLDSYEQYF,TGTGCCAGCAGTGGGGGACTTGATTCCTACGAGCAGTACTTC
.,TRBJ1-4,TRBV4-2,.,CASSQSGVVKLFF,TGTGCCAGCAGCCAATCAGGGGTAGTAAAACTGTTTTTT
.,TRBJ2-1,TRBV29-1,.,CSVAGGLGEQFF,TGCAGCGTTGCAGGAGGGCTCGGGGAGCAGTTCTTC
.,TRBJ1-1,TRBV7-3,.,CASSLTGSTEAFF,TGTGCCAGCAGTTTAACAGGGAGCACTGAAGCTTTCTTT
TRBD1,TRBJ2-1,TRBV10-3,few,CAISESPGQGDDEQFF,TGTGCCATCAGTGAGTCCCCGGGACAGGGGGACGATGAGCAGTTCTTC
TRBD1,TRBJ1-2,TRBV10-3,.,CAISRDRDDYGYTF,TGTGCCATCTCTCGGGACAGGGACGACTATGGCTACACCTTC
TRBD2,TRBJ2-3,TRBV2,.,CATGGGREIDTQYF,TGTGCCACCGGGGGGGGACGGGAGATAGATACGCAGTATTTT
.,TRBJ2-7,TRBV27,once,CASSPTPTGDEQYF,TGTGCCAGCAGTCCCACACCCACAGGAGACGAGCAGTACTTC
TRBD1,TRBJ2-7,TRBV29-1,.,CSVEGGQAYEQYF,TGCAGCGTTGAAGGGGGACAGGCCTACGAGCAGTACTTC
.,TRBJ1-3,TRBV4-1,few,CASSQGFLLDRPGNTIYF,TGCGCCAGCAGCCAAGGGTTCCTACTCGACAGACCTGGAAACACCATATATTTT
.,TRBJ2-7,TRBV7-9,few,CASSHPRGYEQYF,TGTGCCAGCAGCCATCCACGGGGATACGAGCAGTACTTC
TRBD1,TRBJ2-2,TRBV2,.,CAIPGQGRNTGELFF,TGTGCCATCCCGGGACAGGGGAGGAACACCGGGGAGCTGTTTTTT
TRBD1,TRBJ1-2,TRBV19,many,CAAGQGYGYTF,TGTGCCGCCGGACAGGGATATGGCTACACCTTC
.,TRBJ2-1,TRBV28,.,CASSLFRLSSYNEQFF,TGTGCCAGCAGTTTATTCCGTCTTAGCTCCTACAATGAGCAGTTCTTC
TRBD1,TRBJ2-1,TRBV15,.,CATSREAGTGGNEQFF,TGTGCCACCAGCAGAGAGGCCGGGACAGGGGGAAATGAGCAGTTCTTC
.,TRBJ2-1,TRBV9,.,CASSPDLTYNEQFF,TGTGCCAGCAGCCCCGACTTGACCTACAATGAGCAGTTCTTC
.,TRBJ1-1,TRBV4-1,.,CASSRFRGNTEAFF,TGCGCCAGCAGCCGCTTTCGAGGGAACACTGAAGCTTTCTTT
.,TRBJ2-1,TRBV7-7,.,CASSLGEATSSYNEQFF,TGTGCTAGCAGCTTGGGTGAGGCGACTAGCTCCTACAATGAGCAGTTCTTC
.,TRBJ1-1,TRBV5-6,.,CASSEERLNTEAFF,TGTGCCAGCAGCGAAGAGAGGTTGAACACTGAAGCTTTCTTT
.,TRBJ2-7,TRBV7-6,few,CASGNGPGYEQYF,TGTGCCAGCGGTAACGGCCCGGGCTACGAGCAGTACTTC
TRBD2,TRBJ2-1,TRBV6-6,.,CASGPLAGVYNEQFF,TGTGCCAGCGGGCCCTTAGCGGGGGTCTACAATGAGCAGTTCTTC
TRBD2,TRBJ2-7,TRBV5-4,.,CASSLGGLAGALEQYF,TGTGCCAGCAGCTTGGGCGGGCTAGCGGGTGCCTTGGAGCAGTACTTC
.,TRBJ1-5,TRBV10-3,.,CAISESGAPQHF,TGTGCCATCAGTGAGTCCGGAGCGCCCCAGCATTTT
.,TRBJ2-1,TRBV2,once,CASRSVSYNEQFF,TGTGCCAGCAGGAGCGTTTCCTACAATGAGCAGTTCTTC
.,TRBJ1-2,TRBV4-1,.,CASSQDRGGTYGYTF,TGCGCCAGCAGCCAAGATCGAGGAGGGACCTATGGCTACACCTTC
.,TRBJ2-5,TRBV5-4,.,CASSWRQETQYF,TGTGCCAGCAGCTGGAGGCAAGAGACCCAGTACTTC
TRBD2,TRBJ2-7,TRBV7-9,once,CASRTGGDEQYF,TGTGCCAGCAGAACGGGAGGGGACGAGCAGTACTTC
.,TRBJ1-2,TRBV6-5,.,CASSYQSGHGYTF,TGTGCCAGCAGTTACCAGTCAGGGCATGGCTACACCTTC
TRBD1,TRBJ2-7,TRBV5-8,.,CASSWGTGSYEQYF,TGTGCCAGCAGCTGGGGGACAGGTTCCTACGAGCAGTACTTC
.,TRBJ1-2,TRBV2,once,CASLLPGSSNYGYTF,TGTGCCAGCCTCCTTCCGGGGTCATCTAACTATGGCTACACCTTC
TRBD1,TRBJ1-4,TRBV5-1,.,CASRGTVAPTNEKLFF,TGCGCCAGCAGGGGGACAGTGGCCCCAACTAATGAAAAACTGTTTTTT
.,TRBJ1-2,TRBV9,.,CASSLHPSGGIKVLQYGYTF,TGTGCCAGCAGCCTACACCCCAGTGGGGGGATCAAAGTCCTACAATATGGCTACACCTTC
TRBD1,TRBJ2-7,TRBV7-9,.,CASSYAITGVGGYEQYF,TGTGCCAGCAGCTACGCAATCACAGGGGTCGGAGGATACGAGCAGTACTTC
TRBD1,TRBJ1-4,TRBV28,.,CASLPTGTGIEKLFF,TGTGCCAGCCTTCCCACCGGGACAGGGATTGAAAAACTGTTTTTT
.,TRBJ1-1,TRBV6-1,.,CASRINRGTEAFF,TGTGCCAGCCGGATAAACCGGGGCACTGAAGCTTTCTTT
.,TRBJ2-7,TRBV28,.,CASSHLREPYEQYF,TGTGCCAGCAGCCACCTCAGGGAACCGTACGAGCAGTACTTC
TRBD2,TRBJ2-1,TRBV2,.,CASSTPSGSSYNEQFF,TGTGCCAGCAGTACCCCTAGCGGTAGCTCCTACAATGAGCAGTTCTTC
.,TRBJ2-3,TRBV5-1,.,CASGGRRPGRTDTQYF,TGCGCCAGCGGGGGAAGGAGGCCCGGGAGAACAGATACGCAGTATTTT
TRBD1,TRBJ2-7,TRBV11-2,.,CASSSPRTGQDYEQYF,TGTGCCAGCAGCTCCCCGAGGACAGGGCAAGACTACGAGCAGTACTTC
.,TRBJ2-3,TRBV5-8,.,CASSYGDTQYF,TGTGCCAGCAGCTACGGTGATACGCAGTATTTT
TRBD2,TRBJ2-7,TRBV5-5,.,CASGLAGLYEQYF,TGTGCCAGCGGGCTAGCGGGATTATACGAGCAGTACTTC
TRBD2,TRBJ2-1,TRBV28,once,CASSLKAGGTYNEQFF,TGTGCCAGCAGTTTAAAAGCGGGGGGGACTTACAATGAGCAGTTCTTC
.,TRBJ1-2,TRBV10-1,medium-sized,CASNASQRPLGYTF,TGCGCCAGCAACGCGTCCCAGCGGCCCCTTGGCTACACCTTC
TRBD2,TRBJ2-1,TRBV11-3,.,CASSLEAFSGSPINEQFF,TGTGCCAGCAGCTTAGAGGCCTTTAGCGGGAGCCCCATCAATGAGCAGTTCTTC
.,TRBJ1-2,TRBV5-1,.,CASRVQGLNGYTF,TGCGCCAGCAGGGTACAGGGTCTTAATGGCTACACCTTC
.,TRBJ1-4,TRBV5-1,.,CASSSGAAGLGEKLFF,TGCGCCAGCAGCTCAGGGGCTGCCGGCCTCGGGGAAAAACTGTTTTTT